These 4 T cell receptor beta chains share one sample of origin, sequenced in a study of blood T cells in healthy people across ages. Using a J-beta primer mix together with a sample-barcoded 5' primer, a second PCR was run for roughly 6 to 12 cycles. TCRdb re-called the 5' RACE reads through MiXCR, storing one row per CDR3 protein. The data show approximately 600,000 distinct CDR3 sequences, approximately 59% seen once. The source material was blood. These receptors were taken from a man in his sixties in good health.

V is TRBV15 and J is TRBJ2-1; possibly TRBD2 for D (5 bases). The CDR3 is 14 amino acids. V was cut by 4 bases and J by 1 base, with 8 bases left in between. Germline CDR1 is LNHNV and CDR2 is YYDKDF (reference sequence). This CDR3 reads CATSKAVSYNEQFF. CDR3 sequence (DNA): TGTGCCACCAGCAAAGCGGTTTCCTACAATGAGCAGTTCTTC.

The chain links TRBV10-3 to TRBJ1-2; TRBD1 is a possible D gene (5 bases). V lost 3 bases and J lost 7, with 18 bases in between. There are 15 residues in the CDR3. Germline-derived CDR1 and CDR2 are ENHRY and SYGVKD. For the CDR3, the DNA is TGTGCCATCAGTGAAGGTAGGGGTGACAGTAGTGGCTACACCTTC. As protein: CAISEGRGDSSGYTF.

The chain uses TRBV18 and TRBJ2-1, with a weak D call TRBD2 (5 bases). Trimming removed 9 bases at V and 5 bases at J, with 14 bases between. The CDR3 length is 13 residues. CDR1 is KGHSH, CDR2 LQKENI, per germline. The CDR3 sequence is CASSTGVDNEQFF. Here the CDR3 DNA reads TGTGCCAGTTCCACCGGGGTCGACAATGAGCAGTTCTTC.

V gene TRBV27 combines with J gene TRBJ2-5, with D perhaps matching TRBD1 (6 bases). Germline V CDR1 and CDR2: MNHEY, SMNVEV (reference sequence). V dropped 7 bases and J dropped 11 bases, with 11 bases sitting between them. The CDR3 is 10 residues long. CDR3: CASTQGLQYF. The CDR3 DNA reads TGTGCCAGCACGCAGGGGTTGCAGTACTTC.